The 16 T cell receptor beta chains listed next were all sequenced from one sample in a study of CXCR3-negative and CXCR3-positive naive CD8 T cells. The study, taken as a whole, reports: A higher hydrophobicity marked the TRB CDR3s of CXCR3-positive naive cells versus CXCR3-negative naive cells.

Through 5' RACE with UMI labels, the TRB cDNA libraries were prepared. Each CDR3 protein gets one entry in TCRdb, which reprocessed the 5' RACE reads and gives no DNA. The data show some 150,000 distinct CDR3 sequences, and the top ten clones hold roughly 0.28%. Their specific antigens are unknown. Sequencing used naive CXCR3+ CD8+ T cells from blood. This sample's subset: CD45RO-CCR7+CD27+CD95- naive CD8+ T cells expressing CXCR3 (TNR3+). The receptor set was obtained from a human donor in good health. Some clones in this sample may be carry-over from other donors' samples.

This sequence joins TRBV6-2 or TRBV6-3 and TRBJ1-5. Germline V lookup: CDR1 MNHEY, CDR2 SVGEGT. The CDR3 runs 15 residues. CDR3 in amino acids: CASSYIGSSNQPQHF.

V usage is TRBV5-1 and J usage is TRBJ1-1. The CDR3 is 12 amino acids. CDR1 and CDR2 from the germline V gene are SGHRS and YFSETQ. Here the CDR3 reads CASSLTSTEAFF.

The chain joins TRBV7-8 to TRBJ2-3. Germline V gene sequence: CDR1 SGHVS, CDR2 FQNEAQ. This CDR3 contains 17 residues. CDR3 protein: CASSLTPPGEATDTQYF.

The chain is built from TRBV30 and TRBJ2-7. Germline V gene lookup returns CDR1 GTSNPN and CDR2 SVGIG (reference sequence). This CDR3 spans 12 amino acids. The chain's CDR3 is CAWMTATYEQYF.

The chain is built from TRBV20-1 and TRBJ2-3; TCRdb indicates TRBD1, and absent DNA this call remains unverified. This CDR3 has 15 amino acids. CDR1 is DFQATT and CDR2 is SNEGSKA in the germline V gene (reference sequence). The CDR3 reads CSARDPWGSTDTQYF.

CDR3 protein: CATRGRDSSYNEQFF. V and J are TRBV24-1 and TRBJ2-1; TCRdb calls TRBD1, which cannot be checked without DNA. The CDR3 is 15 residues long. From germline, CDR1 is KGHDR and CDR2 SFDVKD.

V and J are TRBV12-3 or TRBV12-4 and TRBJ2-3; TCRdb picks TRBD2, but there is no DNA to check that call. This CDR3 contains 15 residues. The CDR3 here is CASSVRLGATDTQYF.

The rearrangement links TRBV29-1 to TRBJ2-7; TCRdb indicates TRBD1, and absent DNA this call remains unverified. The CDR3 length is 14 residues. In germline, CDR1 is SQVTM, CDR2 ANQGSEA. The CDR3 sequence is CSVYDRGKTYEQYF.

CDR3 protein: CASSDPTQGGVYEQYF. The chain carries TRBV28 and TRBJ2-7; lacking DNA, the TRBD1 call made by TCRdb goes unchecked. Germline lookup yields CDR1 MDHEN and CDR2 SYDVKM. This CDR3 spans 16 amino acids. The full variable domain, its missing parts supplied by reference TRBV28 and TRBJ2-7, is DVKVTQSSRYLVKRTGEKVFLECVQDMDHENMFWYRQDPGLGLRLIYFSYDVKMKEKGDIPEGYSVSREKKERFSLILESASTNQTSMYLCASSDPTQGGVYEQYFGPGTRLTVT.

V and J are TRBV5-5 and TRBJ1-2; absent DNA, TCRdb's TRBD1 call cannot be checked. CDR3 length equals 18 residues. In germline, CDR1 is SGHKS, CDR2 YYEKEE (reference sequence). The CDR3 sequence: CASSPGQGREVLLRGYTF.

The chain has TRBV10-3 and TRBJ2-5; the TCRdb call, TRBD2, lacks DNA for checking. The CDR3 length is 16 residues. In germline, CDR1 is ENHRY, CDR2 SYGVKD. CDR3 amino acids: CAISESGGRAAETQYF.

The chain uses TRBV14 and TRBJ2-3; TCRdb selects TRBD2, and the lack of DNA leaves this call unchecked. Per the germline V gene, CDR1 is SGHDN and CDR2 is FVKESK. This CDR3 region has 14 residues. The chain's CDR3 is CASSHQLVPDTQYF.

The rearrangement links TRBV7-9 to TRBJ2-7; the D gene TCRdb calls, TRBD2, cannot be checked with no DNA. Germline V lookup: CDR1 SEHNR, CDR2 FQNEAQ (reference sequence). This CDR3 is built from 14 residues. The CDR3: CASSPTSGAGEQYF. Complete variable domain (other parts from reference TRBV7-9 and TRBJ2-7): DTGVSQNPRHKITKRGQNVTFRCDPISEHNRLYWYRQTLGQGPEFLTYFQNEAQLEKSRLLSDRFSAERPKGSFSTLEIQRTEQGDSAMYLCASSPTSGAGEQYFGPGTRLTVT.

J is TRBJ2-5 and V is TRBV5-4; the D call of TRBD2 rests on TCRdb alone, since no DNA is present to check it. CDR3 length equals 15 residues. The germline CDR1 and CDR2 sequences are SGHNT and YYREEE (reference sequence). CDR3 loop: CASSLEAGDQETQYF. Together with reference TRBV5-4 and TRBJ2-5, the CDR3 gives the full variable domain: ETGVTQSPTHLIKTRGQQVTLRCSSQSGHNTVSWYQQALGQGPQFIFQYYREEENGRGNFPPRFSGLQFPNYSSELNVNALELDDSALYLCASSLEAGDQETQYFGPGTRLLVL.

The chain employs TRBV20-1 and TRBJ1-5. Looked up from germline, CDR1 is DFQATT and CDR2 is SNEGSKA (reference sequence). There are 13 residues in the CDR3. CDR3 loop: CSARLKGAQPQHF.

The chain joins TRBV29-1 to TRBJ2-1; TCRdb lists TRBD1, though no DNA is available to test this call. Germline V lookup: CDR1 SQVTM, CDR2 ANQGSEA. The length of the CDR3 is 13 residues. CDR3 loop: CSVTGQGMNEQFF.